Sequencing of this TCR beta chain was carried out in a study of cytomegalovirus exposure and HLA in healthy donors. Turning to this clone: As yet, its antigen is unknown.

The PCR had 60 Vbeta and 13 Jbeta primers. Clones were read by immunoSEQ multiplex PCR, and TCRdb kept only the in-frame ones, dropping some. The data hold about 130,000 clones, with 60% to 85% observed a single time. This CDR3 has 14 amino acids. Germline lookup yields CDR1 SGHRS and CDR2 YFSETQ. The ends were cut back, 6 bases at V and 0 bases at J, with 12 bases in the middle. General observations from the study: An observed cluster of highly shared sequence variants was recorded as a likely sequencing artifact. Researchers counted 164 TCR beta chains as cytomegalovirus-associated. Sequencing depth across donors, presence/absence analyses assumed, was roughly uniform. Using the classifier, cytomegalovirus status was reportedly diagnosed with high specificity and sensitivity.

This chain joins TRBV5-1 and TRBJ2-5, with TRBD2 as a possible D gene (6 bases). Source material: PBMCs. The sequence came from a man younger than 45 in good health and CMV-seronegative. CDR3 sequence reads: CASTGTLDQETQYF. DNA for the CDR3: TGCGCCAGCACCGGGACTTTAGACCAAGAGACCCAGTACTTC.